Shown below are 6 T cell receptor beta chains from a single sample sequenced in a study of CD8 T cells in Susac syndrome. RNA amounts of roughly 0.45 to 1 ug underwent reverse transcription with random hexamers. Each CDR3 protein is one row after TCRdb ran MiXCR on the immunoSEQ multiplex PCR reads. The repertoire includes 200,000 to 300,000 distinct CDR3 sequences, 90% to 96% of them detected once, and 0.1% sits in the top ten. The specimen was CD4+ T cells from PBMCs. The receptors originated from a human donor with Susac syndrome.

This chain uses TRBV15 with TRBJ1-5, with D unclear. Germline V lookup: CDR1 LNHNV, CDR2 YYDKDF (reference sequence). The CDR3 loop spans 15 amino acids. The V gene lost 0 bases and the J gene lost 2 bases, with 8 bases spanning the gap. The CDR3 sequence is CATSRERPGNQPQHF. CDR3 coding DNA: TGTGCCACCAGCAGAGAACGCCCTGGCAATCAGCCCCAGCATTTT.

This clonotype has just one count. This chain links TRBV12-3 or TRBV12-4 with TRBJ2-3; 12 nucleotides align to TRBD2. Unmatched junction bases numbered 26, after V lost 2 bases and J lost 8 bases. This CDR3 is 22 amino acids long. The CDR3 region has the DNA TGTGCCAGCAGTTTAAGGCAGGGGGCCAGGACTAGCGGGAAATCAACACGAGTTACGCAGTATTTT. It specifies CASSLRQGARTSGKSTRVTQYF.

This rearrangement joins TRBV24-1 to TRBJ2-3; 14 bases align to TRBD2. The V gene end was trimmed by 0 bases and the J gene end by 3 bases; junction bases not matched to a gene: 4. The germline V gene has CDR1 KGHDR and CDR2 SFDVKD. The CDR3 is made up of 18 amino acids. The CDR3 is CATSDLAGLAGGTDTQYF. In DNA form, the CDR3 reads TGTGCCACCAGTGATTTGGCAGGACTAGCGGGAGGTACAGATACGCAGTATTTT.

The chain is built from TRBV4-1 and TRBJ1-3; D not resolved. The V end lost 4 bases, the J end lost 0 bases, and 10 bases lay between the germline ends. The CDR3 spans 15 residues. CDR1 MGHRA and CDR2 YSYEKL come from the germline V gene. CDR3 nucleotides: TGCGCCAGCAGCCTCGACCGGAACTCTGGAAACACCATATATTTT. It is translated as CASSLDRNSGNTIYF.

The CDR3 protein is CASSLSSGEYNEQFF. CDR3 bases: TGTGCCAGCAGCTTATCTAGCGGAGAGTACAATGAGCAGTTCTTC. The rearrangement links TRBV11-2 to TRBJ2-1, with 7 bases fitting TRBD2. Germline V gene data show CDR1 as SGHAT and CDR2 as FQNNGV. The trim removed 2 bases at V and 4 bases at J, leaving 5 bases unmatched. This CDR3 has 15 residues.

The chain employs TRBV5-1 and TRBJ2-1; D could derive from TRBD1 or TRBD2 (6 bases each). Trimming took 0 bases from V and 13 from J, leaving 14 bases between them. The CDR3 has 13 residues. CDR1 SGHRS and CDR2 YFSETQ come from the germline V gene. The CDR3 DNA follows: TGCGCCAGCAGCTTGGACAGGGTTAGCGGCCAGTTCTTC. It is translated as CASSLDRVSGQFF.